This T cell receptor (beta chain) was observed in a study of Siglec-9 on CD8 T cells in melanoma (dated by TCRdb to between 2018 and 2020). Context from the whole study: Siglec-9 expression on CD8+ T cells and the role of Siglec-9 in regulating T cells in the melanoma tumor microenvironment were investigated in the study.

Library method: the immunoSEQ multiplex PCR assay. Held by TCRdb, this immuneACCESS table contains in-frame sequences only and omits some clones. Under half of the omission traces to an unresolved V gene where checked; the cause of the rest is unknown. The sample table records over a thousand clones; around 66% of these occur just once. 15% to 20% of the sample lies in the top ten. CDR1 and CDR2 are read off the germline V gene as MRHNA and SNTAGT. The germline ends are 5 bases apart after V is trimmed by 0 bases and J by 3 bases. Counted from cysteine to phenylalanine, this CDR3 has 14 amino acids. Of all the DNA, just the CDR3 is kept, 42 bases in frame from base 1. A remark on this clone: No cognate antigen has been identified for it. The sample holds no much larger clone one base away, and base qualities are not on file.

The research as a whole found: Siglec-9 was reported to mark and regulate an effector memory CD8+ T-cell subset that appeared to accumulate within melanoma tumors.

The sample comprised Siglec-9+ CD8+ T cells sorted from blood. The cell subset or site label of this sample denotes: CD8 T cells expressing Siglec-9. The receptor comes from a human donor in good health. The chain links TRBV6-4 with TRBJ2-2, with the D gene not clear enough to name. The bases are TGTGCCAGCAGTGACTCTACGGACACCGGGGAGCTGTTTTTT. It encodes CASSDSTDTGELFF.